This T cell receptor (beta chain) comes out of a study of OX40 agonist ivuxolimab in advanced cancers. About the study as a whole: Ivuxolimab, which targeted the costimulatory receptor OX40 (CD134), was an agonistic, fully human IgG2 monoclonal antibody. Partial responses occurred in three dose-escalation patients: two with cutaneous melanoma and one with hepatocellular carcinoma. The monotherapy dose-escalation portion (N ≈ 56 patients) of the phase I ivuxolimab trial is reported in the paper. The dose-escalation cohort was roughly 80% male with a mean age of about 65 years, ranging from roughly 20 to 80. Of the roughly 52 dose-escalation patients, hepatocellular carcinoma was present in around 19, melanoma in approximately 15, renal cell carcinoma in 9 and head and neck cancer in 9. Prior anti-PD-1, anti-PD-L1 or anti-CTLA-4 therapy was permitted, and checkpoint inhibitors had been received by around 39% of dose-escalation patients. The point of sequencing TCRbeta in the periphery was to test whether ivuxolimab changed TCR sequence diversity and drove clonal T-cell expansion. Intravenous ivuxolimab was administered to patients every 2 weeks at six dose levels: 0.01, 0.1, 0.3, 1.5, 3 and 10 mg/kg. General study outcomes and caveats: The antigen specificity of the peripheral T cells that underwent clonal expansion was not determined. After ivuxolimab, expanded clones were on average more numerous among CD8+ T cells than among CD4+ T cells. In the 0.1-3.0 mg/kg groups, partial responders had among the lowest normalized peripheral clonal expansion, particularly in CD8+ T cells. Low levels of normalized T-cell clonal expansion were also shown by some nonresponding patients. At doses of 0.1 to 3.0 mg/kg, clonal expansion of both CD4+ and CD8+ T cells in blood was seen between baseline and week 6.

Genomic DNA was extracted from sorted cells for sequencing of the TCRbeta CDR3 region. The immunoSEQ Assay was used to sequence the TCRbeta CDR3 regions. In its TCRdb copy, this immuneACCESS table keeps in-frame sequences only and misses some clones. Where compared with another copy, unresolved V genes explain less than half of these, and the others have no known cause. For this sample the table gives about 110,000 clones, of which just over 90% were detected only once. Approximately 0.5% of the sample goes to the ten largest clones. The trial excluded patients who had a history of autoimmune disease or were on systemic immunosuppression. Peripheral blood for TCR sequencing was collected from all dose cohorts at baseline, on cycle 4 day 1, and on cycle 7 day 1. The samples were taken from a phase I, first-in-human, multicenter, open-label dose-escalation trial of ivuxolimab. Adults with locally advanced or metastatic melanoma, renal cell carcinoma, hepatocellular carcinoma or head and neck squamous cell carcinoma were enrolled in the trial. Before TCR sequencing, CD4+ and CD8+ T cells were separately sorted from peripheral blood.

Trimming costs V 0 bases and J 7 bases, and their ends lie 13 bases apart. The germline V gene provides CDR1 SGHTS and CDR2 YDEGEE. The CDR3 measures 15 amino acids from cysteine to phenylalanine. Only CDR3 DNA remains: 45 bases, in frame from the first base. Worth noting for this clone: The antigen it binds to is not known. No base quality information exists; no much larger clone differs at one position.

The sample consisted of CD4+ or CD8+ T cells sorted from blood, taken in a trial of the OX40 agonist ivuxolimab. This chain joins TRBV5-8 to TRBJ2-2; TRBD1 is a possible D gene, resting on 5 matching bases. The TCR was taken from an adult with an advanced solid tumor such as melanoma, head and neck, liver or kidney cancer. CDR3 reads: CASSLAGLSGGELFF. The DNA reads TGTGCCAGCAGCTTGGCAGGGCTCAGTGGCGGGGAGCTGTTTTTT.